This TCR beta chain stems from a study of Ad26.COV2.S vaccination and SARS-CoV-2 variants. Background on the study: Once, or twice with 56 days between doses, Ad26.COV2.S was given intramuscularly.

This CDR3 contains 16 residues. Germline assignment: CDR1 SGHAT and CDR2 FQNNGV. Deletions cut 5 bases from V and 2 bases from J, with 19 bases between. A remark on this clone: The antigen remains undetermined.

Libraries were prepared by immunoSEQ multiplex PCR; TCRdb keeps only in-frame clonotypes and omits some of them. The sample includes 400,000 or so clones, about nine tenths of them seen just once. Treatment in this sample: some 19 received Ad26.COV2.S at low or high dose, single or two shots; about 5 received placebo; per-sample allocation not given. Samples analyzed were those drawn on day 63 after the first vaccine or placebo injection. Boston hosted the donor, who was an adult aged 18-55 years. Study-level results: People given the vaccine had a wider spike-specific TCR breadth than placebo recipients did. After vaccination, reports described spike-specific CD8+ and CD4+ T cell responses as showing substantial breadth.

The clonotype was recovered from a person between 18 and 65 years old who received the Ad26.COV2.S COVID-19 vaccine or a placebo. Sample: peripheral blood, taken in a trial of Ad26.COV2.S vaccine versus placebo. The chain is built from TRBV11-2 and TRBJ2-7, with no clear D. The CDR3: CASSVAAGAATYEQYF. CDR3 DNA sequence: TGTGCCAGCAGCGTCGCAGCAGGCGCCGCGACCTACGAGCAGTACTTC.